A single T cell receptor beta chain is shown here with its context. Under the authors' procedure: Estimation of nucleated cell counts was performed using reference gene primer amplification. Data came from immunoSEQ multiplex PCR; TCRdb stores just in-frame clones and leaves some out. The V and J calls and clone size were taken over from that table, and D and trimming were inferred from the DNA. The table records approximately 380,000 clones, 85% of them present only once. The J segment lost 5 bases and the V segment lost 4 bases, leaving 8 bases of the junction unmatched. The CDR3 extends over 14 amino acids. The germline V gene encodes CDR1 SNHLY and CDR2 FYNNEI. These data belong to a study of blood T cell repertoires in COVID-19. About the research overall: Sample material is recorded as cDNA or gDNA derived from T cells, B-cell-depleted T cells, or PBMCs.

The origin of this receptor is a young woman with acute or convalescent COVID-19. The J gene is TRBJ2-7, the V gene TRBV2; 7 bases line up with TRBD1. The sequenced sample consisted of peripheral blood. The CDR3 is CASSVLGQGDEQYF. The CDR3 region has the DNA TGTGCCAGCAGTGTCCTCGGGCAGGGGGACGAGCAGTACTTC.